One sample yielded the 16 T cell receptor beta chains listed below, sequenced in a study of CD8+ T cells in alopecia areata. Extracted RNA was reverse transcribed, and the resulting cDNA served as sequencing template. TCRdb keeps only in-frame clones here, not all; method: immunoSEQ multiplex PCR. In the table there are 140,000 to 150,000 clones, over 70% of which are singletons. The sequencing used CD8+ T cells sorted from blood, collected at week 0. All receptors come from a human donor with alopecia areata.

V and J are TRBV16 and TRBJ2-1; possibly TRBD1 for D (6 bases). The V end lost 4 bases, the J end lost 14 bases, and 15 bases lay between the germline ends. Germline CDR1 is KGHSY and CDR2 is FQNENV. The CDR3 sequence is 12 residues long. CDR3 coding DNA: TGTGCCAGCAGCCCTAGAGGACAGTTGGAGTTCTTC. It specifies CASSPRGQLEFF.

This rearrangement joins TRBV9 to TRBJ2-1; 8 positions agree with TRBD2. J lost 0 bases, V lost 0 bases, and 5 bases had no gene match. Germline values: CDR1 SGDLS, CDR2 YYNGEE. The CDR3 loop spans 17 amino acids. In nucleotides, the CDR3 is TGTGCCAGCAGCGTAGTATCTAGCGGGTACTCCTACAATGAGCAGTTCTTC. Translating it yields CASSVVSSGYSYNEQFF.

This chain joins TRBV6-4 and TRBJ2-1; 7 bases align to TRBD2. CDR1 and CDR2 (germline): MRHNA, SNTAGT. V lost 3 bases, J lost 1 base, and 6 bases stayed unmatched. CDR3 length: 16 amino acids. For the CDR3, the DNA is TGTGCCAGCAGTGAACAGTGGGAGGGGTCCTACAATGAGCAGTTCTTC. Translation gives CASSEQWEGSYNEQFF.

The chain employs TRBV30 and TRBJ1-1, with D tentatively TRBD1 (6 bases). V dropped 2 bases and J dropped 8 bases, with 12 bases sitting between them. CDR1 is GTSNPN and CDR2 is SVGIG in the germline V gene (reference sequence). The CDR3 has 12 amino acids. The DNA of the CDR3 is TGTGCCTGGAGTCCAGGGGTGCGGGAAGCTTTCTTT. Its protein is CAWSPGVREAFF.

V usage is TRBV4-1 and J usage is TRBJ2-7; D not resolved. Germline V gene sequence: CDR1 MGHRA, CDR2 YSYEKL. With 3 bases removed from V and 2 bases from J, the gap between germline ends came to 8 bases. The CDR3 runs 13 residues. The CDR3 here is CASSHSGAYEQYF. The CDR3 DNA reads as TGCGCCAGCAGCCATTCCGGAGCCTACGAGCAGTACTTC.

V and J are TRBV10-3 and TRBJ1-2; TRBD1 aligns across 8 bases. The CDR3 consists of 15 residues. CDR1 is ENHRY, CDR2 SYGVKD, per germline. The V segment lost 4 bases and the J segment 4 bases; nucleotides outside the gene matches: 8. The CDR3 DNA sequence: TGTGCCATCAGTGGCTTTGACGGGACAGGCTATGGCTACACCTTC. Encoded protein: CAISGFDGTGYGYTF.

The V and J genes are TRBV4-1 and TRBJ1-1; D unresolved. CDR3 size: 16 residues. V was pared by 1 base and J by 1 base, with 13 bases between. Germline CDR1 reads MGHRA; CDR2 reads YSYEKL. CDR3: CASSQGIGLGNTEAFF. In DNA form, the CDR3 reads TGCGCCAGCAGCCAAGGGATAGGGCTGGGGAACACTGAAGCTTTCTTT.

Here the CDR3 reads CAWNYGTEAFF. CDR3 DNA sequence: TGTGCCTGGAACTACGGGACTGAAGCTTTCTTT. The rearrangement uses TRBV30 and TRBJ1-1; D uncertain. The CDR3 extends over 11 amino acids. Germline V CDR1 and CDR2: GTSNPN, SVGIG (reference sequence). Trimming removed 4 bases from V and 5 bases from J, with 8 bases in between.

This clone was detected only a few times. V gene TRBV30 combines with J gene TRBJ2-1, with 14 bases that match TRBD2. With V trimmed by 0 bases and J by 8 bases, 9 bases remained unmatched. CDR1 and CDR2 from the germline V gene are GTSNPN and SVGIG (reference sequence). This CDR3 has 17 residues. For the CDR3, the DNA is TGTGCCTGGAGTGTACAATCCGGACTAGCGGGGGGCGATGAGCAGTTCTTC. Translating it yields CAWSVQSGLAGGDEQFF.

The CDR3 is CASRPGTMNTEAFF. The DNA of the CDR3 is TGTGCCAGCAGACCTGGGACAATGAACACTGAAGCTTTCTTT. This sequence joins TRBV6-5 and TRBJ1-1; D perhaps matches TRBD1 (6 bases). V lost 6 bases and J 0 bases, leaving 11 bases between the germline ends. The CDR3 has 14 residues. Germline V gives CDR1 MNHEY, CDR2 SVGAGI.

J is TRBJ1-4 and V is TRBV18, with 9 bases identical to TRBD1. The CDR3 is made up of 15 amino acids. V dropped 5 bases and J dropped 8; count of bases not matched to a gene: 9. CDR1 KGHSH and CDR2 LQKENI come from the germline V gene. The CDR3 here is CASSSPGQGGEKLFF. DNA for the CDR3: TGTGCCAGCTCATCGCCGGGACAGGGAGGCGAAAAACTGTTTTTT.

The chain joins TRBV9 to TRBJ1-2; D remains unclear. Deletions cut 3 bases from V and 4 bases from J, with 16 bases between. CDR3 size: 15 residues. CDR1 and CDR2 (germline): SGDLS, YYNGEE. This CDR3 reads CASSGRGEARYGYTF. DNA of the CDR3: TGTGCCAGCAGCGGAAGAGGAGAGGCGCGCTATGGCTACACCTTC.

The chain combines TRBV27 with TRBJ1-1; D perhaps matches TRBD1 (5 bases). V lost 5 bases and J lost 1, with 8 bases in between. The CDR3 length is 13 residues. Germline CDR1 and CDR2: MNHEY and SMNVEV (reference sequence). The CDR3 reads CASSPGSNTEAFF. DNA for the CDR3: TGTGCCAGCAGTCCAGGGTCGAACACTGAAGCTTTCTTT.

Comments on this clone: Additional DNA sequences in this sample encode the identical CDR3. The V gene is TRBV27, the J gene TRBJ1-1, with D hard to call. Germline values: CDR1 MNHEY, CDR2 SMNVEV (reference sequence). There are 14 residues in the CDR3. The V end was cut by 2 bases, the J end by 1 base, with 8 bases between. In DNA form, the CDR3 reads TGTGCCAGCAGTTTAGCCGGTTCGAACACTGAAGCTTTCTTT. Amino acid sequence: CASSLAGSNTEAFF.

This sequence joins TRBV27 and TRBJ2-4; 10 bases align to TRBD2. CDR1 is MNHEY, CDR2 SMNVEV, per germline (reference sequence). There are 17 residues in the CDR3. The ends lost 2 bases at V and 6 bases at J; junction bases unmatched: 10. CDR3 amino acids: CASSLRPSGGSGNIQYF. The DNA for the CDR3 is TGTGCCAGCAGTTTAAGGCCTAGCGGGGGTTCCGGAAACATTCAGTACTTC.

The rearrangement joins TRBV19 to TRBJ1-6; D gene ambiguous. CDR1 is LNHDA, CDR2 SQIVND, per germline (reference sequence). The length of the CDR3 is 18 residues. V was shortened by 3 bases and J by 6 bases, with 21 bases between the two germline ends. The CDR3 nucleotides are TGTGCCAGTAGTATGACGGGTTGGAGACACCAGTTTAATTCACCCCTCCACTTT. Translation gives CASSMTGWRHQFNSPLHF. Combining the CDR3 with reference TRBV19 and TRBJ1-6 gives the whole variable domain DGGITQSPKYLFRKEGQNVTLSCEQNLNHDAMYWYRQDPGQGLRLIYYSQIVNDFQKGDIAEGYSVSREKKESFPLTVTSAQKNPTAFYLCASSMTGWRHQFNSPLHFGNGTRLTVT.